The clone carrying this TCR beta chain was seen a few times. The antigen is unknown. The germline gives CDR1 SGHRS, CDR2 YFSETQ. V trimming: 4 bases; J trimming: 2 bases; junction bases outside the gene matches: 7. There are 15 residues in the CDR3. These data come from a study of T cells after yellow fever vaccination. Study in general: For low cell numbers, libraries were made with SMART-Seq v4 Ultra Low Input. Whole-study findings and limits: Post-booster reappearance was seen for most primary-vaccination clones (around 96% CD4, 85% to 90% CD8). FACS-sorted repertoires might harbor abundant contaminating clonotypes from the bulk population. Although most clonotypes did not, a small share appeared in both CD4 and CD8 compartments.

TCRdb fed the 5' RACE reads into MiXCR, producing one record per CDR3 protein. The repertoire holds 200,000 to 300,000 distinct CDR3 sequences, with roughly 13% as singletons. The TCR was taken from a man younger than 45 who received the YFV17D yellow fever vaccine. The J gene is TRBJ2-3, the V gene TRBV5-1; 7 bases are shared with TRBD1. The sequences come from CD4+ T cells sorted from PBMCs, collected 45 days after the yellow fever booster vaccination. CDR3 in amino acids: CASSLTGQTTDTQYF. CDR3 coding DNA: TGCGCCAGCAGCCTAACGGGACAGACCACAGATACGCAGTATTTT.